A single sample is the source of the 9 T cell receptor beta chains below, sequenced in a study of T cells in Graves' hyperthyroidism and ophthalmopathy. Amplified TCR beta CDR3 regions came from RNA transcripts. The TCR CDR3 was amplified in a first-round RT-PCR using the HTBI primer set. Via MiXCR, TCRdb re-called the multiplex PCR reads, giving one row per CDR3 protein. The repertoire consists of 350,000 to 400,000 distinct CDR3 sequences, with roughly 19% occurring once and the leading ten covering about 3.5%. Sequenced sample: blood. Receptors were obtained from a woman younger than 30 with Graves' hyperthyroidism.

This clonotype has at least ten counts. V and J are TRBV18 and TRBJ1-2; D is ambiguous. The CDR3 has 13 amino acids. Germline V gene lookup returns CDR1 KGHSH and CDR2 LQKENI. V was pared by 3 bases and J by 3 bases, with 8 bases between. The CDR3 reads CASSPDVDYGYTF. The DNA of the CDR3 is TGTGCCAGCTCACCGGACGTTGACTATGGCTACACCTTC.

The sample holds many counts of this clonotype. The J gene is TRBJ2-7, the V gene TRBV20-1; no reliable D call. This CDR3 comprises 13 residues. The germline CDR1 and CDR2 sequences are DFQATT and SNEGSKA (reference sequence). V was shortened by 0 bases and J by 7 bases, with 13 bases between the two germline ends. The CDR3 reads CSARDEAWKEQYF. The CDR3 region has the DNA TGCAGTGCTAGAGATGAGGCCTGGAAGGAGCAGTACTTC.

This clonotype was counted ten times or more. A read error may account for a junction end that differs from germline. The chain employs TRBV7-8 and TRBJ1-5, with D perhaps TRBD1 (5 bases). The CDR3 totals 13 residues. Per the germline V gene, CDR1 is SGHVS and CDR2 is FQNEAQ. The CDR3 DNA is TGTGCCAGCAACTTAGCGCTCGGGGGGCCCCAGCATTTT. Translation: CASNLALGGPQHF.

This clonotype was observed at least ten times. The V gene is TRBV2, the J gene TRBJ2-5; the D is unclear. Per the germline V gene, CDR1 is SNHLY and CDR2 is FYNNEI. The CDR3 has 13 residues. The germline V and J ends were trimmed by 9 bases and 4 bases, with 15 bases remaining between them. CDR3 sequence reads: CASRLTYGETQYF. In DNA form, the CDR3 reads TGTGCCAGTCGACTGACATACGGAGAGACCCAGTACTTC. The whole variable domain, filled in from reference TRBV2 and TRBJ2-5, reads EPEVTQTPSHQVTQMGQEVILRCVPISNHLYFYWYRQILGQKVEFLVSFYNNEISEKSEIFDDQFSVERPDGSNFTLKIRSTKLEDSAMYFCASRLTYGETQYFGPGTRLLVL.

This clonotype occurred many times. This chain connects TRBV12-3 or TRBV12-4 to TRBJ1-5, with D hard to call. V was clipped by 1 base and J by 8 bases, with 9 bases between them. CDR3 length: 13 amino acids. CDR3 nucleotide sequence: TGTGCCAGCAGTTTAGGGGAGCGCGAGCCCCAGCATTTT. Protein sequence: CASSLGEREPQHF.

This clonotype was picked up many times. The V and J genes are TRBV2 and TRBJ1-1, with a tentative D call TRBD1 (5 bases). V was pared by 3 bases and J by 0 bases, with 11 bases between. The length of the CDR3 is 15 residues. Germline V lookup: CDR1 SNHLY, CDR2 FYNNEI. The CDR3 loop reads CASSDQGGMNTEAFF. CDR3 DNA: TGTGCCAGCAGTGACCAGGGTGGGATGAACACTGAAGCTTTCTTT.

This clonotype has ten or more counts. The CDR3 DNA follows: TGTGCCAGCAGTTTAAAAAGGGGGCCTTATGGCTACACCTTC. This gives the protein CASSLKRGPYGYTF. The rearrangement joins TRBV12-3 or TRBV12-4 to TRBJ1-2, with TRBD1 matching 7 bases. The CDR3 length is 14 residues. The junction had 5 bases not matched to a gene; V was cut back by 2 bases and J by 5 bases.

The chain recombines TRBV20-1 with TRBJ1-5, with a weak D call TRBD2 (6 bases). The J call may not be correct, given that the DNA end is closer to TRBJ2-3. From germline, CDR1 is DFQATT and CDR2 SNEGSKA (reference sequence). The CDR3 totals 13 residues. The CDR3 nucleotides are TGCAGTGCTAGGGGGTCCTACGGGGAGGCCCAGTATTTT. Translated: CSARGSYGEAQYF.

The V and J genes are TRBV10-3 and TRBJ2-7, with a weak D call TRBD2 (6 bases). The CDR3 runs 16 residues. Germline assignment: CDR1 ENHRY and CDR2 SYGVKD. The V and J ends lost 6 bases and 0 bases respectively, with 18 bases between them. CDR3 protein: CAISGFSGPSSYEQYF. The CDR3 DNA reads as TGTGCCATCAGCGGCTTTAGCGGACCCAGCTCCTACGAGCAGTACTTC.